A selection of T cell receptor beta chains follows, all from one sample in a study of T cell responses to AZD1222 COVID-19 vaccine. Measured with immunoSEQ multiplex PCR; TCRdb has only the in-frame clones, and not every one. Of around 130,000 clones in the sample, around nine tenths were seen once. The material sequenced was peripheral blood, taken on day 0 of AZD1222 vaccination. Receptor source: an adult in good health. Each CDR3 is given with its conserved first and last residue. A D gene is named only where the DNA matches it firmly. Size tells how often a clone was seen (once, few, many) or the class of an expanded clone, and some rows leave it out.

V gene	J gene	clone size	D gene	CDR3 length	CDR3 DNA	CDR3 protein
TRBV9	TRBJ1-3	-	-	15	TGTGCCAGCAGCGTAGGCAGCGACTCTGGAAACACCATATATTTT	CASSVGSDSGNTIYF
TRBV6-2/TRBV6-3	TRBJ1-2	-	-	14	TGTGCCAGCAGTTACGCTCCAGATTCGTATGGCTACACCTTC	CASSYAPDSYGYTF
TRBV4-1	TRBJ2-7	-	TRBD2	18	TGCGCCAGCAGCCAAGAAGTCCCGCCGGGAGGTTCGTCCTACGAGCAGTACTTC	CASSQEVPPGGSSYEQYF
TRBV15	TRBJ1-5	-	-	15	TGTGCCACCCATTCGGACACGTATAGCAATCAGCCCCAGCATTTT	CATHSDTYSNQPQHF
TRBV9	TRBJ2-7	-	-	12	TGTGCCAGCAGTGGGATCAGCTACGAGCAGTACTTC	CASSGISYEQYF
TRBV6-4	TRBJ1-6	-	TRBD1	15	TGTGCCAGCAACCGACAGGGCCGGCGGAATTCACCCCTCCACTTT	CASNRQGRRNSPLHF
TRBV27	TRBJ2-3	-	TRBD2	12	TGTGCCAGCACTGGACTAGCGAATACGCAGTATTTT	CASTGLANTQYF
TRBV19	TRBJ1-5	-	-	13	TGTGCCAGTAGTCCGGGGTTAGAGCAGCCCCAGCATTTT	CASSPGLEQPQHF
TRBV7-9	TRBJ2-3	-	-	14	TGTGCCAGCAGCTACAAGGGCCTTGCAGATACGCAGTATTTT	CASSYKGLADTQYF
TRBV6-5	TRBJ2-7	-	-	13	TGTGCCACCAGACTGGACTACCCCTACGAGCAGTACTTC	CATRLDYPYEQYF
TRBV6-5	TRBJ2-1	-	-	12	TGTGCCAGCAACCCCCACACGAATGAGCAGTTCTTC	CASNPHTNEQFF
TRBV18	TRBJ2-5	-	-	16	TGTGCCAGCTCACCAATTAGAGAGGGGGGAGTGGAGACCCAGTACTTC	CASSPIREGGVETQYF
TRBV18	TRBJ2-3	once	-	14	TGTGCCAGCTCATCGGGACCCAACACAGATACGCAGTATTTT	CASSSGPNTDTQYF
TRBV7-2	TRBJ2-3	-	TRBD2	16	TGTGCCAGCAGCTTAGCGGGAGGGCCTTACACAGATACGCAGTATTTT	CASSLAGGPYTDTQYF
TRBV27	TRBJ1-5	-	-	14	TGTGCCAGCAGTGCTAGAGTAGGCAATCAGCCCCAGCATTTT	CASSARVGNQPQHF
TRBV25-1	TRBJ2-7	-	TRBD1	13	TGTGCCAGCACCGGACAGGGGAGGAACGAGCAGTACTTC	CASTGQGRNEQYF
TRBV30	TRBJ1-4	-	-	12	TGTGCCTGGAGTGGAACAAGGGAAAAACTGTTTTTT	CAWSGTREKLFF
TRBV19	TRBJ2-1	-	-	14	TGTGCCAGTAGTATCTATCTACTCGGGGATGAGCAGTTCTTC	CASSIYLLGDEQFF
TRBV10-1	TRBJ2-1	-	-	13	TGCGCCAGCAGTCCGGGACTCTACAATGAGCAGTTCTTC	CASSPGLYNEQFF
TRBV2	TRBJ1-1	-	-	12	TGTGCCAGCAGTGATTGGAACACTGAAGCTTTCTTT	CASSDWNTEAFF
TRBV5-1	TRBJ1-4	-	-	14	TGCGCCAGCAGCTTGACACAGTTTAATGAAAAACTGTTTTTT	CASSLTQFNEKLFF
TRBV29-1	TRBJ2-5	-	TRBD2	14	TGCAGCGTTGAAGATCGAGCGGGAGTTTGGACCCAGTACTTC	CSVEDRAGVWTQYF
TRBV7-9	TRBJ2-1	-	-	15	TGTGCCAGCAGCTACGGGCGTTATGGTTACAATGAGCAGTTCTTC	CASSYGRYGYNEQFF
TRBV21-1	TRBJ1-4	-	-	13	TGTGCCAGCAGCAAAGGAGTATGGGTAAAACTGTTTTTT	CASSKGVWVKLFF
TRBV28	TRBJ1-6	-	-	14	TGTGCCAGCAGTGCCCCGACCAATAATTCACCCCTCCACTTT	CASSAPTNNSPLHF
TRBV7-2	TRBJ1-1	-	-	11	TGTGCCAGCAGCTTGTTGGGAAAAGCTTTCTTT	CASSLLGKAFF
TRBV9	TRBJ2-3	-	TRBD1	17	TGTGCCAGCAGCGAAGGACCGGGACAGGGGAACACAGATACGCAGTATTTT	CASSEGPGQGNTDTQYF
TRBV12-3/TRBV12-4	TRBJ1-1	-	-	13	TGTGCCAGCAGCCCCCTGCTGGACACTGAAGCTTTCTTT	CASSPLLDTEAFF
TRBV19	TRBJ1-5	-	-	15	TGTGCCAGTAGTATAGAAAGGGACCCGACACTGCCCCAGCATTTT	CASSIERDPTLPQHF
TRBV7-9	TRBJ1-5	-	TRBD1	14	TGTGCCAGCAGCGCAACAGGGGTCAATCAGCCCCAGCATTTT	CASSATGVNQPQHF
TRBV7-2	TRBJ1-5	-	-	13	TGTGCCAGCAGCGACGGGAGCAATCAGCCCCAGCATTTT	CASSDGSNQPQHF
TRBV6-4	TRBJ2-2	-	-	13	TGTGCCAGCAGTGACTCTCAGACGGGGGAGCTGTTTTTT	CASSDSQTGELFF
TRBV3-1/TRBV3-2	TRBJ2-5	-	-	16	TGTGCCAGCAGCCAAGATCCAGCGGAGCGCCAAGAGACCCAGTACTTC	CASSQDPAERQETQYF
TRBV7-2	TRBJ2-4	few	-	18	TGTGCCAGCAGCCAGGCAGGGGCATCCCCCCTAGCCAAAAACATTCAGTACTTC	CASSQAGASPLAKNIQYF
TRBV11-3	TRBJ2-5	-	TRBD1	15	TGTGCCAGCAGCTTAGCCGGGACAGACCAAGAGACCCAGTACTTC	CASSLAGTDQETQYF
TRBV3-1/TRBV3-2	TRBJ1-5	-	-	16	TGTGCCAGCAGCCAAGATATGGGCCAGAGCAATCAGCCCCAGCATTTT	CASSQDMGQSNQPQHF
TRBV6-5	TRBJ1-3	-	-	15	TGTGCCAGCTGGGGAAGGGAGGCGGCCGGAAACACCATATATTTT	CASWGREAAGNTIYF
TRBV3-1/TRBV3-2	TRBJ1-5	-	-	14	TGTGCCAGCAGCGGCTTCGGTTCAGATCAGCCCCAGCATTTT	CASSGFGSDQPQHF
TRBV7-2	TRBJ2-1	-	TRBD2	15	TGTGCCAGCAGCTTAGTCGGGAGGTCCTACAATGAGCAGTTCTTC	CASSLVGRSYNEQFF
TRBV6-5	TRBJ2-7	-	TRBD2	15	TGTGCCAGCAGTTACTCAGCTAGCGGGAGGGGGGAGCAGTACTTC	CASSYSASGRGEQYF
TRBV7-9	TRBJ2-2	-	-	15	TGTGCCAGCAGCTTAGGAGAGTGGAACACCGGGGAGCTGTTTTTT	CASSLGEWNTGELFF
TRBV24-1	TRBJ2-3	-	-	13	TGTGCCACCAGTGCCACAGGGCTTTATACGCAGTATTTT	CATSATGLYTQYF
TRBV2	TRBJ2-1	-	-	13	TGTGCCAGCAGTGAAAATTGGGGCAATGAGCAGTTCTTC	CASSENWGNEQFF
TRBV10-3	TRBJ2-2	-	-	16	TGTGCCATCAGTGGTAGAGGGGGCGCGGGAACCGGGGAGCTGTTTTTT	CAISGRGGAGTGELFF
TRBV10-3	TRBJ2-3	-	TRBD2	15	TGTGCCATCAGTGGGGGACTAGCGGGCACAGATACGCAGTATTTT	CAISGGLAGTDTQYF
TRBV29-1	TRBJ1-5	-	-	17	TGCAGCGTCGTGGAATTTCCAGGGGTAGAAGGCAATCAGCCCCAGCATTTT	CSVVEFPGVEGNQPQHF
TRBV7-9	TRBJ1-1	-	-	13	TGTGCCAGCAGCCCGACCAGTGGTTTTGAAGCTTTCTTT	CASSPTSGFEAFF
TRBV10-3	TRBJ1-1	-	-	17	TGTGCCATCAGTGAGTCTAGAAGGATGGGAATGAACACTGAAGCTTTCTTT	CAISESRRMGMNTEAFF
TRBV27	TRBJ1-1	-	-	13	TGTGCCAGCAGGAACAGTCTCAACACTGAAGCTTTCTTT	CASRNSLNTEAFF
TRBV4-1	TRBJ1-6	-	TRBD1	16	TGCGCCAGCAGCCAAGTGCCAGGGGGGCTCGGTTCACCCCTCCACTTT	CASSQVPGGLGSPLHF
TRBV7-2	TRBJ1-1	-	-	16	TGTGCCAGCAGCTTGGGCCTACTAGGGAGGAACACTGAAGCTTTCTTT	CASSLGLLGRNTEAFF